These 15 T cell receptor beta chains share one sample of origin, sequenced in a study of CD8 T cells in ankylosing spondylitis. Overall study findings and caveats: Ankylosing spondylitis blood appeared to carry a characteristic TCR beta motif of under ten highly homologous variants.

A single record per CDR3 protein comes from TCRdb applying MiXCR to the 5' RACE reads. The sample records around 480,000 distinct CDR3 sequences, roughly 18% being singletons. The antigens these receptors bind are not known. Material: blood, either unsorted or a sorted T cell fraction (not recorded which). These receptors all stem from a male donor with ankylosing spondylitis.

The CDR3 DNA sequence: TGCAGTGCTATACGACAGGGTACCGAAGCTTTCTTT. Amino acids: CSAIRQGTEAFF. The genes are TRBV20-1 and TRBJ1-1; the match to TRBD1 covers 7 bases. In germline, CDR1 is DFQATT, CDR2 SNEGSKA (reference sequence). This CDR3 has 12 residues. V lost 4 bases, J lost 8 bases, and 7 bases stayed unmatched.

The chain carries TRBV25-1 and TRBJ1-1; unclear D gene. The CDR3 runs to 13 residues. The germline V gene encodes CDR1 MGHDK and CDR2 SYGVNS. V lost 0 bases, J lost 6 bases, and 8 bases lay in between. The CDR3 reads CASSEYISSEAFF. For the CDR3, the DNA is TGTGCCAGCAGTGAATATATTTCATCTGAAGCTTTCTTT.

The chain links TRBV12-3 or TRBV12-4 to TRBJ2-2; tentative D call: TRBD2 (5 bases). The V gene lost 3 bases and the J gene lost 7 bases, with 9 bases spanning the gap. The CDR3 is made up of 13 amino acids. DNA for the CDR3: TGTGCCAGCAGTTTGACGGGGAACGGGGAGCTGTTTTTT. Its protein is CASSLTGNGELFF.

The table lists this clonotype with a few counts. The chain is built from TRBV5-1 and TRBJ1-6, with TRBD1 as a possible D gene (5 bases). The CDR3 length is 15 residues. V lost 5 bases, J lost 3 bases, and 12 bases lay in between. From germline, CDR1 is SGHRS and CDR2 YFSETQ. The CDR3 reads CASRGEASYNSPLHF. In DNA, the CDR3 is TGCGCCAGCAGGGGGGAGGCGAGCTATAATTCACCCCTCCACTTT.

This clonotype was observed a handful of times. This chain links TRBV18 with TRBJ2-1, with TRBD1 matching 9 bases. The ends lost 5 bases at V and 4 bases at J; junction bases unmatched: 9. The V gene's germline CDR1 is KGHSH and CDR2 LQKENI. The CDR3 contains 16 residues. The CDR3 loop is CASSSFRDRAYNEQFF. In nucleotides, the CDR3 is TGTGCCAGCTCATCCTTCCGGGACAGGGCTTACAATGAGCAGTTCTTC.

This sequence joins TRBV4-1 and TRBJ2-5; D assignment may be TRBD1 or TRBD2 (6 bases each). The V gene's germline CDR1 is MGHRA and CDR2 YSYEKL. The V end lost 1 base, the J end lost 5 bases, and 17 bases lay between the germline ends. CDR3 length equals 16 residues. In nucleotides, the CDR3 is TGCGCCAGCAGCCAAGCCTCGGCAGGGGCGGGGGAGACCCAGTACTTC. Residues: CASSQASAGAGETQYF.

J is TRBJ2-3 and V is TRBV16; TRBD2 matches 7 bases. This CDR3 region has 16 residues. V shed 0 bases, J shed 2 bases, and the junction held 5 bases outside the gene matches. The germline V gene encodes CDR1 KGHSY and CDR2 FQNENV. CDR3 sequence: CASSQSAGGTTDTQYF. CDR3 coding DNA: TGTGCCAGCAGCCAATCGGCCGGGGGGACCACAGATACGCAGTATTTT.

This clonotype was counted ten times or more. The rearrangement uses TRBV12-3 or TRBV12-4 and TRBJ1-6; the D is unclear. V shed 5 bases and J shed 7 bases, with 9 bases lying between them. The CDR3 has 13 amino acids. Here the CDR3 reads CASSPRQNSPLHF. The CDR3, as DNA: TGTGCCAGCAGTCCCCGTCAGAATTCACCCCTCCACTTT.

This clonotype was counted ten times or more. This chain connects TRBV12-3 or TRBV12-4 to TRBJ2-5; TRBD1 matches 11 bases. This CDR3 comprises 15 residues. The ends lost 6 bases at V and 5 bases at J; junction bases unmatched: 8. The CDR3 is CASRRGTGGQETQYF. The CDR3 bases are TGTGCCAGCAGGCGCGGGACAGGGGGACAGGAGACCCAGTACTTC.

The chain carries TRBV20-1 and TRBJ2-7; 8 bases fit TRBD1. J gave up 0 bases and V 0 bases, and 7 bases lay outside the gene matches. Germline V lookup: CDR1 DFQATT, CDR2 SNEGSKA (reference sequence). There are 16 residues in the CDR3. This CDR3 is CSARDPDRGFSYEQYF. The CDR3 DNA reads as TGCAGTGCTAGAGACCCCGACAGGGGTTTCTCCTACGAGCAGTACTTC.

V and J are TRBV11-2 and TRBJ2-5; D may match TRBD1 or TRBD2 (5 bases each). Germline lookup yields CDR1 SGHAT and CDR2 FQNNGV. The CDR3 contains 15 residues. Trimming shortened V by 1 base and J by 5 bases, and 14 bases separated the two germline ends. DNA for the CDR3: TGTGCCAGCAGCTTAGTCCGGGACGCCGGGGAGACCCAGTACTTC. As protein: CASSLVRDAGETQYF.

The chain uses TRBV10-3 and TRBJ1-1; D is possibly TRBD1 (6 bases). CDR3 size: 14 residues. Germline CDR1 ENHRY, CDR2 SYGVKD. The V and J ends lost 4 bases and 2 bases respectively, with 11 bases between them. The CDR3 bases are TGTGCCATCAGTGGGGGCAGGGGTAACACTGAAGCTTTCTTT. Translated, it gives CAISGGRGNTEAFF.

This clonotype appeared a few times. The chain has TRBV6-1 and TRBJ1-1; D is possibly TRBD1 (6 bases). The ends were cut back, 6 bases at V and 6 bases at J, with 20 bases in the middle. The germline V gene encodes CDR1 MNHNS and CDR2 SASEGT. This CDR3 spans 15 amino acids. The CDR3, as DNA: TGTGCCAGCAGAAAGGACAGTTTAAGAACCCCTGAAGCTTTCTTT. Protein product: CASRKDSLRTPEAFF.

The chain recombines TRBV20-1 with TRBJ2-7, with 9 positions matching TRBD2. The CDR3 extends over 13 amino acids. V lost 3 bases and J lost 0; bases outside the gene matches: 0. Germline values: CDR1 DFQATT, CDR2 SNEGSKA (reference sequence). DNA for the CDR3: TGCAGTGCTAGGACTAGCGGCTCCTACGAGCAGTACTTC. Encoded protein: CSARTSGSYEQYF.

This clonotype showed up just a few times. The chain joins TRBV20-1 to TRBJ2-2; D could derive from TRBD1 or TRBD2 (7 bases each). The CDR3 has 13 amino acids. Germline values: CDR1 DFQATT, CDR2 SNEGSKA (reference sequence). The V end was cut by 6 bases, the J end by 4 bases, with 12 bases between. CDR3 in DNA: TGCAGTGCCTCAGGGGGGGTCACCGGGGAGCTGTTTTTT. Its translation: CSASGGVTGELFF.